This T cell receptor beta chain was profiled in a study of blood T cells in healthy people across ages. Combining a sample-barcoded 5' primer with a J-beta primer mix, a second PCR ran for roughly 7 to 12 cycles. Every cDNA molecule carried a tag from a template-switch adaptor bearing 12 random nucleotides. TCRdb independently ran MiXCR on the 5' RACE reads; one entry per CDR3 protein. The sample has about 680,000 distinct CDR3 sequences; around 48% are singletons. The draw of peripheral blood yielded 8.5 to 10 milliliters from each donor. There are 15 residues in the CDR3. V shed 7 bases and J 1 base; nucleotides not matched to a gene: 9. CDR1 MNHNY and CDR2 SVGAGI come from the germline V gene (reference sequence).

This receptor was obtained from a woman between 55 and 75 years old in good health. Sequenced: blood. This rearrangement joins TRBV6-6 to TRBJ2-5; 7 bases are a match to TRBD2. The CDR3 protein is CASTKGRGPQETQYF. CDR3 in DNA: TGTGCCAGCACCAAGGGGAGGGGACCCCAAGAGACCCAGTACTTC.